This TCR beta chain stems from a study of blood T cell repertoires in COVID-19. Study background: Sites in the United States, Italy and Spain provided acute and convalescent COVID-19 samples.

Methods used by the authors: Estimation of nucleated cell counts was performed using reference gene primer amplification. Repertoires were generated with immunoSEQ multiplex PCR, while TCRdb's copy carries only in-frame clones and drops some. V and J calls and clone size are copied from that table; D and trimming were computed from the DNA. Here the sample spans about 130,000 clones, nearly 70% being singletons. V lost 0 bases, J lost 0 bases, and 8 bases lay in between. CDR3 length: 15 amino acids. In germline, CDR1 is MNHEY, CDR2 SVGAGI. This TCR was recovered from a woman aged 70-85 years with acute or convalescent COVID-19. The sample consisted of peripheral blood. The V call is TRBV6-5, the J call TRBJ1-1; weak D call: TRBD1 (6 bases). The CDR3: CASSYSGGLNTEAFF. The CDR3 region has the DNA TGTGCCAGCAGTTACTCGGGGGGGCTGAACACTGAAGCTTTCTTT.